This T cell receptor (beta chain) was identified in a study of blood T cell repertoires in COVID-19. Study background: T cells, B-cell-depleted T cells, or PBMCs provided the cDNA or gDNA that served as material.

Some clones are missing from TCRdb's copy, which holds only in-frame ones; the method was immunoSEQ multiplex PCR. The table includes approximately 180,000 clones, 89% detected once. V was pared by 10 bases and J by 0 bases, with 17 bases of the junction left unmatched. CDR3 size: 18 residues. CDR1 LNHDA and CDR2 SQIVND come from the germline V gene (reference sequence). Recruits, aged about 18 to 89 years, lived in approximately 26 US areas. The source is a woman aged 35 to 49 with acute COVID-19. The gene calls are TRBV19 and TRBJ2-1; TRBD2 matches 8 bases. Sequences were obtained from PBMCs or T cells enriched from blood (not recorded which). The CDR3, as DNA: TGTGCCATAGCCCCCCGGGGGCGACTAGCGAGCTCCTACAATGAGCAGTTCTTC. It translates to CAIAPRGRLASSYNEQFF.